The 8 T cell receptor beta chains below were found in one sample sequenced in a study of T cell changes during pregnancy in multiple sclerosis. Sequencing was performed with immunoSEQ multiplex PCR; in TCRdb, only in-frame clones are kept and a portion is missing. This sample has around 30,000 clones, with 80% to 90% found just once. The sample was CD8+ T cells from peripheral blood mononuclear cells, taken before pregnancy. These receptors were obtained from a female donor with multiple sclerosis, enrolled in a pregnancy study.

The CDR3 protein is CASSERLAGAYEQYF. CDR3 coding DNA: TGTGCCAGCAGTGAACGACTAGCGGGGGCCTACGAGCAGTACTTC. This sequence joins TRBV6-1 and TRBJ2-7; 12 positions match TRBD2. This CDR3 comprises 15 residues. The V gene's germline CDR1 is MNHNS and CDR2 SASEGT. V shed 2 bases and J 2 bases; nucleotides not matched to a gene: 1.

The CDR3 reads CASSLVSGAAEAFF. CDR3 DNA sequence: TGTGCCAGCAGTTTGGTCAGCGGGGCGGCTGAAGCTTTCTTT. The gene calls are TRBV6-5 and TRBJ1-1, with a weak D call TRBD1 (5 bases). In germline, CDR1 is MNHEY, CDR2 SVGAGI. Deletions cut 4 bases from V and 6 bases from J, with 15 bases between. The CDR3 extends over 14 amino acids.

CDR3 residues: CASSAQENTGELFF. CDR3 nucleotide sequence: TGTGCCAGCAGTGCCCAGGAGAACACCGGGGAGCTGTTTTTT. The chain combines TRBV6-4 with TRBJ2-2, with no clear D. Trimming stripped 4 bases from V and 1 base from J, with 7 bases between. Germline-derived CDR1 and CDR2 are MRHNA and SNTAGT. The CDR3 runs 14 residues.

This clone was recorded once. This rearrangement joins TRBV7-3 to TRBJ1-1, with D maybe TRBD1 (6 bases). Trimming shortened V by 5 bases and J by 3 bases, and 13 bases separated the two germline ends. This CDR3 is built from 14 residues. Germline CDR1 reads SGHTA; CDR2 reads FQGTGA. CDR3 coding DNA: TGTGCCAGCAGCCCCCAGGGGTGGGACACTGAAGCTTTCTTT. Translation gives CASSPQGWDTEAFF.

The rearrangement uses TRBV10-3 and TRBJ2-1, with 9 bases that match TRBD2. CDR3 length: 14 amino acids. The trim removed 4 bases at V and 6 bases at J, leaving 4 bases unmatched. CDR1 is ENHRY, CDR2 SYGVKD, per germline. The CDR3 sequence is CAISGLAGVNEQFF. The CDR3 DNA reads TGTGCCATCAGTGGTTTAGCGGGGGTCAATGAGCAGTTCTTC.

The V gene is TRBV7-9, the J gene TRBJ2-2; D is perhaps TRBD2 (6 bases). Per the germline V gene, CDR1 is SEHNR and CDR2 is FQNEAQ (reference sequence). The CDR3 covers 16 residues. V was shortened by 5 bases and J by 4 bases, with 17 bases between the two germline ends. CDR3 amino acids: CASSDQSEGRTGELFF. The CDR3 bases are TGTGCCAGCAGCGACCAATCGGAGGGGCGCACCGGGGAGCTGTTTTTT.

The chain employs TRBV7-6 and TRBJ2-2; D is perhaps TRBD2 (5 bases). The CDR3 spans 15 residues. V was pared by 1 base and J by 6 bases, with 12 bases between. In germline, CDR1 is SGHVS, CDR2 FNYEAQ. This chain's CDR3 is CASSLEASFPGELFF. The DNA of the CDR3 is TGTGCCAGCAGCTTAGAGGCTAGCTTCCCCGGGGAGCTGTTTTTT.

Here the CDR3 DNA reads TGTGCCAGCAGTTACGGACTAGCCAACAATGAGCAGTTCTTC. Translation: CASSYGLANNEQFF. This chain links TRBV6-5 with TRBJ2-1; TRBD2 matches 8 bases. Germline V lookup: CDR1 MNHEY, CDR2 SVGAGI. The ends lost 2 bases at V and 5 bases at J; junction bases unmatched: 2. The CDR3 totals 14 residues.